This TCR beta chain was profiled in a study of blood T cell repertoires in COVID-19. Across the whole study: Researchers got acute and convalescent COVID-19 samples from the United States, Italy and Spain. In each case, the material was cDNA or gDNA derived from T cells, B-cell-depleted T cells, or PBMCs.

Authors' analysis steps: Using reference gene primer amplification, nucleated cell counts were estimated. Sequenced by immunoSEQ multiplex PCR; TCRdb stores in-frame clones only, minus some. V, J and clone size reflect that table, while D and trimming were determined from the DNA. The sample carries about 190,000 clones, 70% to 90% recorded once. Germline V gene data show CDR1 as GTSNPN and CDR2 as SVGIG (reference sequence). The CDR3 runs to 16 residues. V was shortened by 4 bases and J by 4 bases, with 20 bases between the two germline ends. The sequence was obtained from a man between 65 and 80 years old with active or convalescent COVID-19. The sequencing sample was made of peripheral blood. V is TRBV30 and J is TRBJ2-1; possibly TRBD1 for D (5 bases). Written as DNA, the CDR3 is TGTGCCTGGACATCCTTTCAACGGACATCTTACAATGAGCAGTTCTTC. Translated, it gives CAWTSFQRTSYNEQFF.